These 13 T cell receptor beta chains came from one sample sequenced in a study of CD8+ T cells in alopecia areata (dated by TCRdb to 2016 to 2018). The sample's time point label is to be understood as: 24 weeks on oral tofacitinib. Interpreted using the paper, the treatment or condition label stands for: oral pan-JAK inhibitor, 5-10 mg twice daily. The library was built by means of the immunoSEQ multiplex PCR assay. For TCR sequencing, RNA was extracted from every sample and reverse transcribed into cDNA to serve as template. Imported from immuneACCESS, the table was reduced by TCRdb to in-frame sequences with V and J called. These copies leave out some clones; in studies compared against another copy, an unresolved V gene accounts for under half, and the cause of the remainder is not known. The sample table holds around 100,000 clones, of which approximately 54% were seen once. The top ten constitute more than 10% of the sample.

The sequenced sample was CD8+ T cells sorted from blood, obtained at week 24, from a patient treated with tofacitinib. Receptors were obtained from a human donor with alopecia areata.

The chain joins TRBV6-6 to TRBJ2-5; D remains ambiguous. Germline V lookup: CDR1 MNHNY, CDR2 SVGAGI (reference sequence). Trimming took 0 bases from V and 0 from J, leaving 11 bases between them. The CDR3 has 16 amino acids. The CDR3 sequence: CASSYSTHPYQETQYF. In nucleotides, the CDR3 is TGTGCCAGCAGTTACTCGACGCACCCATACCAAGAGACCCAGTACTTC.

The chain recombines TRBV29-1 with TRBJ2-1; no clear D. Per the germline V gene, CDR1 is SQVTM and CDR2 is ANQGSEA. The CDR3 has 12 amino acids. The V end lost 6 bases, the J end lost 2 bases, and 8 bases lay between the germline ends. The CDR3 reads CSVPYTYNEQFF. For the CDR3, the DNA is TGCAGCGTGCCCTACACCTACAATGAGCAGTTCTTC.

This sequence joins TRBV7-9 and TRBJ1-2; a possible D gene is TRBD1 (5 bases). Trimming left V 3 bases short and J 5 bases short, with 16 bases between. The CDR3 totals 15 residues. Germline V gene sequence: CDR1 SEHNR, CDR2 FQNEAQ (reference sequence). The CDR3 region is CASSFLKGLPYGYTF. CDR3 DNA: TGTGCCAGCAGCTTTCTTAAGGGACTACCATATGGCTACACCTTC.

V usage is TRBV2 and J usage is TRBJ2-5, with D possibly matching TRBD2 (6 bases). This CDR3 comprises 12 residues. From germline, CDR1 is SNHLY and CDR2 FYNNEI. Trimming left V 4 bases short and J 3 bases short, with 6 bases between. As DNA, the CDR3 is TGTGCCAGCAGTGGGGAGGAAGAGACCCAGTACTTC. Translating it yields CASSGEEETQYF.

This chain links TRBV27 with TRBJ1-2; 7 nucleotides match TRBD1. Germline loops: CDR1 MNHEY, CDR2 SMNVEV (reference sequence). The CDR3 length is 14 residues. With 4 bases clipped from V and 4 bases from J, the junction kept 6 bases outside the gene matches. CDR3 sequence (DNA): TGTGCCAGCAGTTCGGGACAGCCCCTCTATGGCTACACCTTC. Translation: CASSSGQPLYGYTF.

Concerning this clone: This may arise from a read error, as a much more abundant clone is one base away. This chain uses TRBV5-4 with TRBJ1-1; D is possibly TRBD1 (6 bases). The ends were cut back, 5 bases at V and 0 bases at J, with 8 bases in the middle. From germline, CDR1 is SGHNT and CDR2 YYREEE (reference sequence). The CDR3 loop spans 13 amino acids. Here the CDR3 DNA reads TGTGCCAGCAGTTACAGGGTGAACACTGAAGCTTTCTTT. Amino acids: CASSYRVNTEAFF.

This clone showed up just once. The chain recombines TRBV27 with TRBJ2-2; TRBD2 matches at 11 bases. V lost 7 bases and J lost 1; bases outside the gene matches: 5. The germline V gene encodes CDR1 MNHEY and CDR2 SMNVEV (reference sequence). This CDR3 has 16 amino acids. CDR3 amino acids: CASTLLAGENTGELFF. In DNA, the CDR3 is TGTGCCAGCACCTTACTAGCGGGGGAGAACACCGGGGAGCTGTTTTTT.

The chain links TRBV7-2 to TRBJ2-5, with a possible D match to TRBD1 (6 bases). CDR1 and CDR2 (germline): SGHTA, FQGNSA. With 3 bases removed from V and 2 bases from J, the gap between germline ends came to 7 bases. This CDR3 spans 13 amino acids. CDR3 coding DNA: TGTGCCAGCAGCTTCGACAGGCAAGAGACCCAGTACTTC. Translated: CASSFDRQETQYF.

V gene TRBV4-1 combines with J gene TRBJ2-7; D gene uncertain. V lost 4 bases, J lost 4 bases, and 17 bases lay in between. Germline values: CDR1 MGHRA, CDR2 YSYEKL. This CDR3 spans 15 amino acids. CDR3: CASSLQSTSSYEQYF. CDR3 sequence (DNA): TGCGCCAGCAGCCTCCAAAGTACTTCTTCGTACGAGCAGTACTTC.

The chain links TRBV6-5 to TRBJ2-2; possibly TRBD2 for D (5 bases). Germline V gene sequence: CDR1 MNHEY, CDR2 SVGAGI. Trimming removed 2 bases from V and 4 bases from J, with 11 bases in between. The length of the CDR3 is 15 residues. The CDR3 bases are TGTGCCAGCAGTTACAAGCGGTCGACCACCGGGGAGCTGTTTTTT. Its translation is CASSYKRSTTGELFF.

The V gene is TRBV19, the J gene TRBJ1-1; D remains ambiguous. V gave up 11 bases and J gave up 7 bases, with 14 bases separating them. The length of the CDR3 is 11 residues. Germline CDR1 and CDR2: LNHDA and SQIVND (reference sequence). CDR3 amino acids: CAVSGDYEAFF. CDR3 in DNA: TGTGCCGTCAGCGGCGATTATGAAGCTTTCTTT.

This clone was counted only a few times. V is TRBV9 and J is TRBJ1-2, with unresolved D. The germline V gene encodes CDR1 SGDLS and CDR2 YYNGEE. V dropped 3 bases and J dropped 10 bases, with 10 bases sitting between them. The length of the CDR3 is 11 residues. The CDR3 nucleotides read TGTGCCAGCAGCGCGCGAGGAGTCTACACCTTC. As protein: CASSARGVYTF.

The chain has TRBV5-6 and TRBJ2-6; TRBD1 aligns across 10 bases. Germline lookup yields CDR1 SGHDT and CDR2 YYEEEE. V was clipped by 3 bases and J by 1 base; unmatched bases: 7. CDR3 length equals 18 residues. CDR3 in DNA: TGTGCCAGCAGCTCGACCGGGACAGGGGTTTCTGGGGCCAACGTCCTGACTTTC. Its protein is CASSSTGTGVSGANVLTF.